This T cell receptor beta chain stems from a study of T cells after yellow fever vaccination. Study-wide background: With SMART-Seq v4 Ultra Low Input, the fractions containing low cell numbers were prepared. Study observations and caveats: There was a small share of clonotypes that showed up in both the CD4 and CD8 compartments. Re-detected after boosting: most primary clones, 96% of CD4 and about 89% of CD8.

V gave up 0 bases and J gave up 6 bases; unmatched junction bases: 5. The CDR3 contains 17 residues. Per the germline V gene, CDR1 is MNHEY and CDR2 is SVGEGT. UMIs and a universal primer site were added when TCR cDNA was made by 5'RACE template switching. TCRdb analysed the 5' RACE reads with MiXCR anew, one entry per CDR3 protein. Of some 250,000 distinct CDR3 sequences listed, 3.6% are singletons. This clonotype was counted at least ten times. Antigen unknown. The rearrangement uses TRBV6-2 or TRBV6-3 and TRBJ2-2; 12 nucleotides match TRBD2. This clonotype originated in a man between 18 and 29 years old who received the YFV17D yellow fever vaccine. The specimen comprised PBMCs, sampled 15 days after the yellow fever booster vaccination. This CDR3 is CASSYSRLAGDPGELFF. The CDR3 DNA reads TGTGCCAGCAGTTACTCGAGACTAGCGGGGGATCCCGGGGAGCTGTTTTTT.